This T cell receptor beta chain was captured by sequencing in a study of cytomegalovirus exposure and HLA in healthy donors. CDR1 is SGHDN and CDR2 is FVKESK in the germline V gene. Trimming removed 5 bases from V and 5 bases from J, with 9 bases in between. CDR3 length: 12 residues. 13 Jbeta primers and 60 Vbeta primers were used for the PCR. The repertoire was sequenced with immunoSEQ multiplex PCR; TCRdb's copy has only in-frame clones and lacks some. The sample gives roughly 110,000 clones, 65% to 80% of which show up once; approximately 11% is in the top ten. This sequence was found in a man aged 35 to 55 in good health and CMV-seropositive. The chain links TRBV14 to TRBJ1-1; D ambiguous. Material: PBMCs. CDR3 sequence (DNA): TGTGCCAGCAGCGCGAGGAGAACTGAAGCTTTCTTT. Protein sequence: CASSARRTEAFF.